These 5 T cell receptor beta chains originate from one sample sequenced in a study of OX40 agonist ivuxolimab in advanced cancers. Libraries were prepared by immunoSEQ multiplex PCR; TCRdb keeps only in-frame clonotypes and omits some of them. The sample carries about 83,000 clones, under 90% recorded once. The material sequenced was CD4+ or CD8+ T cells sorted from blood, taken in a trial of the OX40 agonist ivuxolimab. Every receptor here comes from an adult with an advanced solid tumor such as melanoma, head and neck, liver or kidney cancer.

The genes are TRBV5-1 and TRBJ1-1; D unresolved. V shed 4 bases and J shed 3 bases, with 19 bases lying between them. From germline, CDR1 is SGHRS and CDR2 YFSETQ. The CDR3 consists of 16 residues. The CDR3 region has the DNA TGCGCCAGCAGCCTGACCGGGCCCCACGCGGACACTGAAGCTTTCTTT. Amino acids: CASSLTGPHADTEAFF.

The chain has TRBV2 and TRBJ2-3; TRBD2 is a possible D gene (5 bases). In germline, CDR1 is SNHLY, CDR2 FYNNEI. This CDR3 contains 14 residues. Deletions cut 7 bases from V and 1 base from J, with 12 bases between. The CDR3 DNA reads as TGTGCCAGCACTACGGACTGGGGCACAGATACGCAGTATTTT. This encodes CASTTDWGTDTQYF.

Regarding this clone: Its ends do not fully match the called genes, so a read error is possible. The same CDR3 is also encoded by other DNA sequences in this sample. This rearrangement joins TRBV6-6 to TRBJ1-2; the D gene is possibly TRBD1 (5 bases). The CDR3 covers 14 residues. Germline V gene sequence: CDR1 MNHNY, CDR2 SVGAGI (reference sequence). Here the CDR3 DNA reads TGTGCTAGCAGTTACCCGGGACGGAACTATGGCTACACCTTC. It is translated as CASSYPGRNYGYTF.

The V call is TRBV5-6, the J call TRBJ2-4; 10 nucleotides match TRBD1. Germline lookup yields CDR1 SGHDT and CDR2 YYEEEE. The CDR3 loop spans 15 amino acids. V was clipped by 2 bases and J by 6 bases; unmatched bases: 5. The CDR3 loop is CASSFWGDRGNIQYF. In nucleotides, the CDR3 is TGTGCCAGCAGCTTCTGGGGGGACAGGGGAAACATTCAGTACTTC.

The chain links TRBV9 to TRBJ1-2; D is unresolved. Per germline, CDR1 SGDLS and CDR2 YYNGEE. The CDR3 sequence is 14 residues long. Trimming removed 0 bases at V and 6 bases at J, with 12 bases between. The CDR3 region has the DNA TGTGCCAGCAGCGTAGCTCTTCATGGGAATGGCTACACCTTC. Translating gives CASSVALHGNGYTF.